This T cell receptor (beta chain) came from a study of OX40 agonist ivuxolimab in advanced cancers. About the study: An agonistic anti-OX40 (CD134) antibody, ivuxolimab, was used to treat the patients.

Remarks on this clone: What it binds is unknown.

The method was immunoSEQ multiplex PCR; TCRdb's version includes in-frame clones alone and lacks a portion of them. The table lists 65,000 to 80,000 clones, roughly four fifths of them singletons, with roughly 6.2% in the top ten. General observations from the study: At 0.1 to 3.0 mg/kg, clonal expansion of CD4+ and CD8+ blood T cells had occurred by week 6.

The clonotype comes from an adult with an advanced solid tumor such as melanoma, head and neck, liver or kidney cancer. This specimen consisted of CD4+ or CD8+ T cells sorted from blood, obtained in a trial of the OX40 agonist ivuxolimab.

The CDR3 nucleotides read TGTGCCAGTAGTCGCTGGGCCACCATGAACACTGAAGCTTTCTTT. The encoded protein is CASSRWATMNTEAFF. The V and J genes are TRBV19 and TRBJ1-1; D is undetermined. Trimming removed 5 bases at V and 0 bases at J, with 13 bases between. CDR1 and CDR2 (germline): LNHDA, SQIVND (reference sequence). CDR3 size: 15 residues.